This TCR beta chain was retrieved from a study of graft-versus-host responses after intestinal transplantation. There are 14 residues in the CDR3. CDR1 is SGDLS, CDR2 YYNGEE, per germline. V gave up 0 bases and J gave up 5 bases, with 8 bases separating them. Sequencing used immunoSEQ multiplex PCR; TCRdb keeps in-frame clones, though not all of them. The sample lists around 50,000 clones; approximately 90% were seen once. This material consisted of PBMCs, taken 26 days after transplant. The TCR sequence derives from a human patient who received an intestinal transplant, so some T cells may come from the graft donor. This chain uses TRBV9 with TRBJ2-2; weak D call: TRBD1 (5 bases). The CDR3 is CASSVASGTGELFF. The CDR3 region has the DNA TGTGCCAGCAGCGTAGCGTCAGGGACCGGGGAGCTGTTTTTT.